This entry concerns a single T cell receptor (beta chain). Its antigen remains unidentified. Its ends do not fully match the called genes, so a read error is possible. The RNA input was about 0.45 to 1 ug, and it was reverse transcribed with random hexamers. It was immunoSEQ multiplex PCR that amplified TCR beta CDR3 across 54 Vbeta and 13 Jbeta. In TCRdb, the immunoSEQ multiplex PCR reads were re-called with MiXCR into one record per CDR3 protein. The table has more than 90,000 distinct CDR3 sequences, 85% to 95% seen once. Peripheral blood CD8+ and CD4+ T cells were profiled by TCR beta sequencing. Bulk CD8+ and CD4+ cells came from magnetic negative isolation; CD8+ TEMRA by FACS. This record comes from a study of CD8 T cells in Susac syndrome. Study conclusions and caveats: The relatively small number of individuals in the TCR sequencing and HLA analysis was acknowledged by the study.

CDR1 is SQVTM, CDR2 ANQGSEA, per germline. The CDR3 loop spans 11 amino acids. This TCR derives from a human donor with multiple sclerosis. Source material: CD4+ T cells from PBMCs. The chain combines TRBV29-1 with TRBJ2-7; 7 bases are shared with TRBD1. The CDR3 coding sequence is TGCGGCGTTGTACAGGGGTACGAGCAGTACTTC. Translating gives CGVVQGYEQYF.